This T cell receptor (beta chain) was identified in a study of blood T cells in healthy people across ages. With 5 bases removed from V and 4 bases from J, the gap between germline ends came to 9 bases. Germline V gene sequence: CDR1 SGHAT, CDR2 FQNNGV. CDR3 length: 13 residues. Study-wide findings and caveats: When set beside aged donors, long-lived donors presented more naive CD4+ cells and higher diversity. A conclusive naive versus antigen-experienced comparison was prevented by the unsorted PBMCs.

Comments on this clonotype: Its cognate antigen is unknown.

PCR was performed a second time for 7 to 11 cycles using a sample-barcoded 5' primer and a J-beta primer mix. Carrying 12 random nucleotides, a template-switch adaptor labeled each individual cDNA molecule. Via MiXCR, TCRdb re-called the 5' RACE reads, giving one row per CDR3 protein. The repertoire holds about 640,000 distinct CDR3 sequences, with roughly 53% as singletons. This TCR was recovered from a man aged 60 to 69 in good health. V usage is TRBV11-2 and J usage is TRBJ2-4; no clear D gene. The sample taken for sequencing was blood. CDR3: CASSQLRKNIQYF. CDR3 nucleotides: TGTGCCAGCAGCCAACTCAGGAAAAACATTCAGTACTTC.